The 32 T cell receptor beta chains given below trace back to one sample, sequenced in a study of blood T cell repertoires in COVID-19. Measured with immunoSEQ multiplex PCR; TCRdb has only the in-frame clones, and not every one. The data contain around 150,000 clones, over 80% of them singletons. The sequenced sample consisted of PBMCs or T cells enriched from blood (not recorded which). These receptors came from a man between 70 and 80 years old who had been exposed to COVID-19.

This chain connects TRBV28 to TRBJ2-7; D is unclear. CDR3 size: 17 residues. The V end was cut by 2 bases, the J end by 3 bases, with 20 bases between. Germline V gene lookup returns CDR1 MDHEN and CDR2 SYDVKM. The CDR3 spells CASSLILRPPLNYEQYF. The CDR3 bases are TGTGCCAGCAGTTTAATCTTGAGGCCCCCTCTTAACTACGAGCAGTACTTC.

The chain recombines TRBV29-1 with TRBJ1-2; TRBD1 aligns across 7 bases. There are 14 residues in the CDR3. V dropped 2 bases and J dropped 4; count of bases not matched to a gene: 7. Germline values: CDR1 SQVTM, CDR2 ANQGSEA. This CDR3 reads CSVESPGTAYGYTF. In DNA form, the CDR3 reads TGCAGCGTTGAAAGCCCAGGGACAGCCTATGGCTACACCTTC. The variable domain in full, completed from reference TRBV29-1 and TRBJ1-2, reads SAVISQKPSRDICQRGTSLTIQCQVDSQVTMMFWYRQQPGQSLTLIATANQGSEATYESGFVIDKFPISRPNLTFSTLTVSNMSPEDSSIYLCSVESPGTAYGYTFGSGTRLTVV.

The chain employs TRBV5-6 and TRBJ1-5; no definite D call. There are 16 residues in the CDR3. Trimming stripped 2 bases from V and 0 bases from J, with 12 bases between. Germline CDR1 is SGHDT and CDR2 is YYEEEE. The CDR3 is CASSFWATDSNQPQHF. DNA for the CDR3: TGTGCCAGCAGCTTTTGGGCCACCGATAGCAATCAGCCCCAGCATTTT.

J is TRBJ1-2 and V is TRBV5-5, with 7 nucleotides matching TRBD1. CDR1 is SGHKS, CDR2 YYEKEE, per germline (reference sequence). The trim removed 1 base at V and 5 bases at J, leaving 14 bases unmatched. The CDR3 contains 17 residues. In DNA form, the CDR3 reads TGTGCCAGCAGCTTGAGCCGGGGGTGGCAGGGGGTTTATGGCTACACCTTC. It codes for CASSLSRGWQGVYGYTF.

In this sample, this clone turned up many times. The V gene is TRBV14, the J gene TRBJ1-2; 7 bases are a match to TRBD1. V lost 2 bases and J lost 3; bases outside the gene matches: 6. The CDR3 length is 15 residues. Germline values: CDR1 SGHDN, CDR2 FVKESK. In DNA, the CDR3 is TGTGCCAGCAGCCAATTAGGGGGCGCGGACTATGGCTACACCTTC. Protein product: CASSQLGGADYGYTF.

The rearrangement links TRBV14 to TRBJ1-3; the D gene is possibly TRBD1 (6 bases). V was cut by 4 bases and J by 4 bases, with 14 bases left in between. Germline-derived CDR1 and CDR2 are SGHDN and FVKESK. The CDR3 runs 15 residues. CDR3 nucleotide sequence: TGTGCCAGCAGCCCGGGGCAGGGGCCCGGAAACACCATATATTTT. The encoded protein is CASSPGQGPGNTIYF.

V usage is TRBV10-3 and J usage is TRBJ2-7; 8 bases map to TRBD2. Germline trimming cut 11 bases from V and 3 bases from J; bases unmatched to any gene: 6. CDR1 is ENHRY, CDR2 SYGVKD, per germline. The CDR3 contains 12 residues. CDR3 in DNA: TGTGCCGTCGGAGCGGGAGTCTACGAGCAGTACTTC. Translation: CAVGAGVYEQYF.

There are a few counts of this clone. CDR3 nucleotide sequence: TGTGCCAGCAGCTTGGGGGTGAGAGGACAGGGAAGGAATCAGCCCCAGCATTTT. Its translation is CASSLGVRGQGRNQPQHF. This chain uses TRBV5-5 with TRBJ1-5; 8 bases map to TRBD1. The J segment lost 4 bases and the V segment lost 0 bases, leaving 12 bases of the junction unmatched. Germline V CDR1 and CDR2: SGHKS, YYEKEE (reference sequence). The CDR3 sequence is 18 residues long. The complete variable domain, with remaining parts taken from reference TRBV5-5 and TRBJ1-5, reads DAGVTQSPTHLIKTRGQQVTLRCSPISGHKSVSWYQQVLGQGPQFIFQYYEKEERGRGNFPDRFSARQFPNYSSELNVNALLLGDSALYLCASSLGVRGQGRNQPQHFGDGTRLSIL.

The chain employs TRBV7-2 and TRBJ2-7; TRBD1 agrees at 10 bases. The J segment lost 12 bases and the V segment lost 5 bases, leaving 7 bases of the junction unmatched. Germline V gene sequence: CDR1 SGHTA, CDR2 FQGNSA. The CDR3 is 12 amino acids. The CDR3 bases are TGTGCCAGCAGCCGGACAGGGGGAGCTCGGTACTTC. This sequence encodes CASSRTGGARYF. Drawing the rest from reference TRBV7-2 and TRBJ2-7, the complete variable domain is GAGVSQSPSNKVTEKGKDVELRCDPISGHTALYWYRQSLGQGLEFLIYFQGNSAPDKSGLPSDRFSAERTGGSVSTLTIQRTQQEDSAVYLCASSRTGGARYFGPGTRLTVT.

This chain uses TRBV19 with TRBJ2-4; 10 bases align to TRBD1. The V gene end was trimmed by 8 bases and the J gene end by 8 bases; junction bases not matched to a gene: 9. The CDR3 spans 14 residues. CDR1 is LNHDA and CDR2 is SQIVND in the germline V gene (reference sequence). The CDR3 protein is CASGKGQGSDIQYF. CDR3 DNA sequence: TGTGCCAGTGGGAAGGGACAGGGGTCGGACATTCAGTACTTC. Supplemented by reference TRBV19 and TRBJ2-4, the full variable domain reads DGGITQSPKYLFRKEGQNVTLSCEQNLNHDAMYWYRQDPGQGLRLIYYSQIVNDFQKGDIAEGYSVSREKKESFPLTVTSAQKNPTAFYLCASGKGQGSDIQYFGAGTRLSVL.

This rearrangement joins TRBV29-1 to TRBJ2-7, with 11 bases identical to TRBD1. This CDR3 spans 13 amino acids. J was trimmed by 3 bases and V by 7 bases; bases with no gene match: 5. Germline V gene data show CDR1 as SQVTM and CDR2 as ANQGSEA. In DNA form, the CDR3 reads TGCAGCGCCACCGGGACAGGGGGCTACGAGCAGTACTTC. Translation gives CSATGTGGYEQYF.

This chain uses TRBV15 with TRBJ1-2, with D uncertain. Germline V lookup: CDR1 LNHNV, CDR2 YYDKDF (reference sequence). With 1 base removed from V and 4 bases from J, the gap between germline ends came to 7 bases. This CDR3 is 13 amino acids long. The CDR3 DNA follows: TGTGCCACCAGCAGAGTGGCAGGCTATGGCTACACCTTC. Translation gives CATSRVAGYGYTF.

CDR3 residues: CATAGTSGSGVRDTQYF. CDR3 nucleotides: TGTGCCACCGCCGGGACTAGCGGGAGTGGGGTCCGGGATACGCAGTATTTT. V gene TRBV19 combines with J gene TRBJ2-3, with 14 bases fitting TRBD2. Germline CDR1 LNHDA, CDR2 SQIVND (reference sequence). The CDR3 has 17 residues. V was pared by 10 bases and J by 6 bases, with 15 bases of the junction left unmatched.

The CDR3 DNA follows: TGTGCCAGCAGCTTACCGGGACAGGGAGATGGCTACACCTTC. It yields the protein CASSLPGQGDGYTF. The chain carries TRBV7-9 and TRBJ1-2, with 9 positions matching TRBD1. J lost 6 bases, V lost 2 bases, and 4 bases had no gene match. CDR3 length equals 14 residues. In germline, CDR1 is SEHNR, CDR2 FQNEAQ (reference sequence).

The J gene is TRBJ1-6, the V gene TRBV3-1 (or the pseudogene TRBV3-2); 10 nucleotides agree with TRBD1. Germline CDR1 is LGHDT and CDR2 is YNNKEL (reference sequence). Trimming removed 2 bases from V and 13 bases from J; junction bases left unmatched: 5. This CDR3 is 14 amino acids long. The CDR3 protein is CASSQLDRGHPLHF. DNA of the CDR3: TGTGCCAGCAGCCAATTAGACAGGGGGCATCCCCTCCACTTT.

The chain uses TRBV28 and TRBJ2-1, with 9 bases aligning to TRBD2. This CDR3 is 19 amino acids long. Germline loops: CDR1 MDHEN, CDR2 SYDVKM. J gave up 10 bases and V 3 bases, and 22 bases lay outside the gene matches. CDR3 amino acids: CASSFSGLASLQAQREQFF. The CDR3 DNA reads TGTGCCAGCAGTTTTTCAGGACTAGCGTCACTCCAAGCACAGCGGGAGCAGTTCTTC.

This clone came up once. The rearrangement uses TRBV19 and TRBJ1-2, with 8 bases aligning to TRBD1. Germline V lookup: CDR1 LNHDA, CDR2 SQIVND (reference sequence). Germline trimming cut 5 bases from V and 2 bases from J; bases unmatched to any gene: 10. The CDR3 has 16 amino acids. The CDR3 sequence: CASSPRGQGKNYGYTF. For the CDR3, the DNA is TGTGCCAGTAGTCCTCGTGGACAGGGCAAAAACTATGGCTACACCTTC.

The chain couples TRBV27 to TRBJ2-1; D is uncertain. There are 14 residues in the CDR3. Germline CDR1 MNHEY, CDR2 SMNVEV (reference sequence). With 6 bases removed from V and 6 bases from J, the gap between germline ends came to 15 bases. CDR3 nucleotides: TGTGCCAGCAGACTCACGGCGGTTAGCAATGAGCAGTTCTTC. Residues: CASRLTAVSNEQFF.

V gene TRBV6-5 combines with J gene TRBJ2-1; TRBD2 is a possible D gene (5 bases). Trimming removed 4 bases from V and 4 bases from J, with 14 bases in between. CDR3 length equals 15 residues. CDR1 is MNHEY and CDR2 is SVGAGI in the germline V gene. The CDR3 DNA is TGTGCCAGCAGTTCAGTTAGCGTCGGGTACAATGAGCAGTTCTTC. Protein sequence: CASSSVSVGYNEQFF.

The CDR3 here is CASTNWAGIYNEQFF. CDR3 coding DNA: TGTGCCAGTACGAATTGGGCGGGGATTTACAATGAGCAGTTCTTC. The chain links TRBV19 to TRBJ2-1; D is possibly TRBD2 (6 bases). V was pared by 7 bases and J by 4 bases, with 17 bases between. The germline V gene has CDR1 LNHDA and CDR2 SQIVND (reference sequence). The CDR3 is 15 amino acids.

This chain uses TRBV20-1 with TRBJ1-2, with D possibly matching TRBD1 (6 bases). Trimming removed 5 bases at V and 8 bases at J, with 12 bases between. Germline assignment: CDR1 DFQATT and CDR2 SNEGSKA (reference sequence). The CDR3 consists of 11 residues. CDR3 sequence reads: CSAPGQRGYTF. The DNA of the CDR3 is TGCAGTGCTCCTGGACAGCGAGGCTACACCTTC.

The chain recombines TRBV6-5 with TRBJ1-3; 8 bases line up with TRBD1. The V and J ends lost 6 bases and 4 bases, in that order; junction bases with no gene match: 8. The CDR3 runs 15 residues. Germline V gene lookup returns CDR1 MNHEY and CDR2 SVGAGI. CDR3 nucleotides: TGTGCCAGCAGCCTGGACAGGGAAAACGGAAACACCATATATTTT. It codes for CASSLDRENGNTIYF.

The chain recombines TRBV27 with TRBJ2-3, with TRBD1 as a possible D gene (6 bases). Per the germline V gene, CDR1 is MNHEY and CDR2 is SMNVEV (reference sequence). V was pared by 6 bases and J by 7 bases, with 11 bases between. The CDR3 totals 12 residues. The DNA for the CDR3 is TGTGCCAGCAGAACACAGGGTTATACGCAGTATTTT. Translated, it gives CASRTQGYTQYF.

This chain connects TRBV29-1 to TRBJ1-3; D possibly corresponds to TRBD1 (6 bases). Deletions cut 7 bases from V and 2 bases from J, with 12 bases between. CDR3 length equals 13 residues. Germline CDR1 reads SQVTM; CDR2 reads ANQGSEA. CDR3 protein: CSGWAGAGNTIYF. Here the CDR3 DNA reads TGCAGCGGATGGGCAGGGGCTGGAAACACCATATATTTT.

The rearrangement uses TRBV4-1 and TRBJ2-1; 11 bases fit TRBD2. This CDR3 comprises 17 residues. V gave up 1 base and J gave up 3 bases; unmatched junction bases: 5. CDR1 is MGHRA, CDR2 YSYEKL, per germline. The CDR3 DNA reads as TGCGCCAGCAGCCAAGGGCTTAGCGGGGGGGTCTACAATGAGCAGTTCTTC. Translation: CASSQGLSGGVYNEQFF.

This clone was recorded once. This sample includes further DNA sequences coding for the same CDR3. J is TRBJ1-1 and V is TRBV11-2; weak D call: TRBD1 (6 bases). V was cut by 4 bases and J by 1 base, with 10 bases left in between. The CDR3 consists of 14 residues. Germline V gives CDR1 SGHAT, CDR2 FQNNGV. CDR3 in DNA: TGTGCCAGCAGCTCTCCCAGGGGGAACACTGAAGCTTTCTTT. Amino acid sequence: CASSSPRGNTEAFF.

This chain connects TRBV29-1 to TRBJ1-1, with a tentative D call TRBD1 (5 bases). Per germline, CDR1 SQVTM and CDR2 ANQGSEA. The CDR3 spans 10 residues. V was clipped by 3 bases and J by 6 bases, with 5 bases between them. CDR3 bases: TGCAGCGTTGAGACAGCTGAAGCTTTCTTT. It yields the protein CSVETAEAFF.

The chain couples TRBV4-3 to TRBJ2-2; weak D call: TRBD2 (5 bases). V lost 0 bases and J 6 bases, leaving 14 bases between the germline ends. The CDR3 spans 16 residues. In germline, CDR1 is LGHNA, CDR2 YSLEER. The CDR3 loop is CASSQDVLEDAGELFF. CDR3 in DNA: TGCGCCAGCAGCCAAGACGTCTTGGAGGACGCCGGGGAGCTGTTTTTT.

This chain joins TRBV28 and TRBJ2-3; the match to TRBD1 covers 10 bases. The germline V gene encodes CDR1 MDHEN and CDR2 SYDVKM. The J segment lost 5 bases and the V segment lost 5 bases, leaving 10 bases of the junction unmatched. The CDR3 is 16 residues long. The CDR3, as DNA: TGTGCCAGCAGTCTTCCGGGACAGGGGACCCAAGATACGCAGTATTTT. Translating it yields CASSLPGQGTQDTQYF.

The genes are TRBV28 and TRBJ2-6; 8 bases match TRBD1. This CDR3 spans 18 amino acids. J lost 0 bases, V lost 3 bases, and 7 bases had no gene match. From germline, CDR1 is MDHEN and CDR2 SYDVKM. CDR3 bases: TGTGCCAGCAGTTTCGTAGGACAGGGCGTCTCTGGGGCCAACGTCCTGACTTTC. Encoded protein: CASSFVGQGVSGANVLTF.

This chain connects TRBV2 to TRBJ2-7; 11 bases fit TRBD2. The length of the CDR3 is 17 residues. Germline trimming cut 0 bases from V and 3 bases from J; bases unmatched to any gene: 7. The germline V gene encodes CDR1 SNHLY and CDR2 FYNNEI. CDR3 in DNA: TGTGCCAGCAGTGAAGCCTGGGGACTAGCGGAGGGCTACGAGCAGTACTTC. It codes for CASSEAWGLAEGYEQYF.

The chain carries TRBV7-2 and TRBJ1-1; 9 bases are a match to TRBD1. The CDR3 contains 13 residues. Germline lookup yields CDR1 SGHTA and CDR2 FQGNSA. J was trimmed by 4 bases and V by 4 bases; bases with no gene match: 1. The CDR3 DNA follows: TGTGCCAGCAGCTGGGGACAGGGCACTGAAGCTTTCTTT. Translated, it gives CASSWGQGTEAFF.